One sample yielded the 7 T cell receptor beta chains listed below, sequenced in a study of lymphopenia after photon versus proton radiotherapy. Produced via immunoSEQ multiplex PCR; TCRdb's table is partial and in-frame only. Among tens of thousands of clones listed, roughly 90% were seen once. The sample was peripheral blood, taken from a patient treated with photon-based radiotherapy. The receptors shown here come from a woman aged 70-85 years with pancreatic cancer.

This sequence joins TRBV7-9 and TRBJ2-5; D uncertain. V gave up 3 bases and J gave up 4 bases, with 9 bases separating them. This CDR3 contains 13 residues. Germline V gene lookup returns CDR1 SEHNR and CDR2 FQNEAQ (reference sequence). CDR3 DNA: TGTGCCAGCAGCTTTAGGGCCACAGAGACCCAGTACTTC. This codes for CASSFRATETQYF.

J is TRBJ2-1 and V is TRBV7-2; a weak D match, TRBD1 (5 bases). CDR1 is SGHTA and CDR2 is FQGNSA in the germline V gene. The length of the CDR3 is 14 residues. V lost 2 bases and J lost 6, with 11 bases in between. The CDR3 region has the DNA TGTGCCAGCAGCTTATTGAAGGGGCTCAATGAGCAGTTCTTC. This translates into CASSLLKGLNEQFF. The full variable domain, completed using reference TRBV7-2 and TRBJ2-1, is GAGVSQSPSNKVTEKGKDVELRCDPISGHTALYWYRQSLGQGLEFLIYFQGNSAPDKSGLPSDRFSAERTGGSVSTLTIQRTQQEDSAVYLCASSLLKGLNEQFFGPGTRLTVL.

The J gene is TRBJ1-3, the V gene TRBV9; D is ambiguous. V lost 0 bases and J 0 bases, leaving 10 bases between the germline ends. CDR1 is SGDLS, CDR2 YYNGEE, per germline. The CDR3 is 16 amino acids. CDR3 sequence reads: CASSVDRQNSGNTIYF. Written as DNA, the CDR3 is TGTGCCAGCAGCGTAGACAGACAAAACTCTGGAAACACCATATATTTT.

This chain connects TRBV28 to TRBJ1-2, with TRBD1 matching over 8 bases. Germline V lookup: CDR1 MDHEN, CDR2 SYDVKM. Trimming at V came to 4 bases and at J to 7 bases, leaving 5 bases not matched to a gene. The CDR3 totals 13 residues. CDR3 coding DNA: TGTGCCAGCAGTTCCGGACAGGGTGGTGGCTACACCTTC. Amino acids: CASSSGQGGGYTF.

This clone is a singleton in its sample. The genes are TRBV19 and TRBJ2-1; D is unresolved. The ends were cut back, 8 bases at V and 0 bases at J, with 5 bases in the middle. The CDR3 contains 12 residues. The germline V gene has CDR1 LNHDA and CDR2 SQIVND (reference sequence). CDR3 protein: CASGGSYNEQFF. CDR3 bases: TGTGCCAGTGGCGGCTCCTACAATGAGCAGTTCTTC.

V gene TRBV6-5 combines with J gene TRBJ1-1; TRBD1 aligns across 7 bases. V dropped 4 bases and J dropped 5; count of bases not matched to a gene: 7. The CDR3 consists of 14 residues. Germline V gene lookup returns CDR1 MNHEY and CDR2 SVGAGI. DNA of the CDR3: TGTGCCAGCAGTTGGGGGGCAGGGGGTACTGAAGCTTTCTTT. Translation gives CASSWGAGGTEAFF.

This clone was recorded only once. The chain links TRBV4-1 to TRBJ1-2, with D uncertain. This CDR3 spans 17 amino acids. V shed 3 bases and J shed 3 bases, with 20 bases lying between them. Germline values: CDR1 MGHRA, CDR2 YSYEKL. CDR3 in DNA: TGCGCCAGCAGCCAGGGAGGTGGCTGGGCGGGTTACTATGGCTACACCTTC. The encoded protein is CASSQGGGWAGYYGYTF.